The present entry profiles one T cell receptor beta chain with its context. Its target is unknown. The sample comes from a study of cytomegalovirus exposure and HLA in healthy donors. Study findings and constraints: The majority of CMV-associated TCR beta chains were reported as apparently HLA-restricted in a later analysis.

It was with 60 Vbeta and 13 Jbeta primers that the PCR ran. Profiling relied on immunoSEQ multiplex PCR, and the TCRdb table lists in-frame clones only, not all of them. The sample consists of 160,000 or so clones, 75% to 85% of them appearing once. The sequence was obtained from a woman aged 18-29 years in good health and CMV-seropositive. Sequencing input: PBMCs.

CDR3 residues: CASSLDGTGGYEQYF. The CDR3 nucleotides are TGTGCCAGCAGTCTAGACGGGACAGGGGGCTACGAGCAGTACTTC. This rearrangement joins TRBV27 to TRBJ2-7; 11 nucleotides align to TRBD1. J was trimmed by 3 bases and V by 5 bases; bases with no gene match: 6. Looked up from germline, CDR1 is MNHEY and CDR2 is SMNVEV (reference sequence). The CDR3 sequence is 15 residues long.